This TCR beta chain was identified during a study of Ad26.COV2.S vaccination and SARS-CoV-2 variants (dated by TCRdb to about 2021). In terms of the full investigation: Donors in the vaccine arm were drawn from COV1001, a multicentre, randomized, double-blind, placebo-controlled phase I-IIa trial testing Ad26.COV2.S in healthy adults. Ad26.COV2.S was administered intramuscularly at 5 x 10^10 or 1 x 10^11 viral particles, either as a single shot or as two shots given 56 days apart. The specificity and breadth of SARS-CoV-2-reactive T cell receptors after Ad26.COV2.S vaccination were assessed by TCRbeta repertoire sequencing. A total of some 30 samples were included in the TCR-sequenced set, comprising roughly 20 Ad26.COV2.S vaccine recipients, 5 placebo recipients and 8 SARS-CoV-2 convalescent individuals. Trial participants were randomized into five groups of five, in which low-dose or high-dose Ad26.COV2.S was given once or twice, or placebo was given on both occasions. Throughout the experiments and outcome assessment, investigators stayed blinded to trial group allocation. General study outcomes and caveats: Vaccine and placebo recipients had comparable non-spike TCR breadth, which fits with the vaccine containing only spike. The study was not powered to compare responses between vaccine doses or regimens. The authors noted that total T cell responses may have been underestimated by the TCR breadth and depth analyses. Spike-specific TCR breadth was higher in Ad26.COV2.S recipients than in placebo recipients (P = 0.0014). After vaccination, substantial breadth of spike-specific CD8+ and CD4+ T cell responses was reported.

On this clone: Its antigen specificity is not known. No much larger clone exists at a distance of one base, and base qualities are not known. Other DNA variants within this sample encode the same CDR3.

The germline V gene (reference sequence) provides CDR1 LNHDA and CDR2 SQIVND. Trimming removed 0 bases from V and 7 bases from J, leaving 7 bases between the germline ends. The CDR3 goes from the cysteine to the phenylalanine over 13 residues. Of all the DNA, just the CDR3 is kept, 39 bases in frame from base 1. This specimen's treatment or condition label, per the study, means: around 19 received Ad26.COV2.S at low or high dose, single or two shots; about five received placebo; per-sample allocation not given. For vaccine and placebo recipients, the sequenced repertoires came from samples collected on day 63 after the first injection. Between 29 July and 7 August 2020, Cohort 1b enrolled about two dozen adults aged 18-55 years at one site in Boston, USA. Ad26.COV2.S was a replication-incompetent adenovirus type 26 vector that expressed a prefusion-stabilized SARS-CoV-2 spike protein derived from the original Wuhan strain.

TCRbeta CDR3 regions were sequenced with the immunoSEQ Assay. After extraction, genomic DNA underwent amplification by bias-controlled multiplex PCR, followed by high-throughput sequencing. In the paper's pipeline: To quantify the absolute abundance of every unique TCRbeta CDR3 region, sequences were collapsed and filtered. T cell fraction was estimated by normalizing TCRbeta template counts to usable DNA, with usable DNA measured through amplification of reference genes found in all nucleated cells. Repertoire TCRs were annotated as SARS-CoV-2-specific when V gene, CDR3 amino acid sequence and J gene were exactly matched to a known reactive TCR set. The reference SARS-CoV-2 TCR set was derived from MIRA and filtered for enrichment in COVID-19-positive ImmuneCODE repertoires, a step that removed public or cross-reactive TCRs. Using the MIRA antigens, annotated TCRs were further analysed by specific ORF or by position within an ORF. Breadth was defined as the number of annotated unique rearrangements divided by the total number of unique productive rearrangements, and depth was defined as the summed frequency of the annotated unique rearrangements. TCR breadth was compared between groups using two-sided Wilcoxon rank-sum tests. TCRdb took over this immuneACCESS table, retaining in-frame rearrangements with V and J assigned. Such tables are incomplete; in checked studies, under half of the missing clones stem from an unresolved V gene, and the remainder is unexplained. The V and J calls and clone size come from that table; D and trimming were worked out from the DNA. This sample holds approximately 450,000 clones; 90% were observed only once. The top ten hold over 9% of the sample.

This chain is built from TRBV19 and TRBJ1-5; 6 matching bases give a weak D call of TRBD1. This sequence originates from a person aged 18-65 years who received the Ad26.COV2.S COVID-19 vaccine or a placebo. The starting material was peripheral blood, obtained in a trial of Ad26.COV2.S vaccine versus placebo. The CDR3 protein: CASSIEGGQPQHF. The nucleotide sequence reads TGTGCCAGTAGTATAGAAGGGGGACAGCCCCAGCATTTT. Where the CDR3 stops, the reference TRBV19 and TRBJ1-5 genes take over; the full variable domain is DGGITQSPKYLFRKEGQNVTLSCEQNLNHDAMYWYRQDPGQGLRLIYYSQIVNDFQKGDIAEGYSVSREKKESFPLTVTSAQKNPTAFYLCASSIEGGQPQHFGDGTRLSIL.